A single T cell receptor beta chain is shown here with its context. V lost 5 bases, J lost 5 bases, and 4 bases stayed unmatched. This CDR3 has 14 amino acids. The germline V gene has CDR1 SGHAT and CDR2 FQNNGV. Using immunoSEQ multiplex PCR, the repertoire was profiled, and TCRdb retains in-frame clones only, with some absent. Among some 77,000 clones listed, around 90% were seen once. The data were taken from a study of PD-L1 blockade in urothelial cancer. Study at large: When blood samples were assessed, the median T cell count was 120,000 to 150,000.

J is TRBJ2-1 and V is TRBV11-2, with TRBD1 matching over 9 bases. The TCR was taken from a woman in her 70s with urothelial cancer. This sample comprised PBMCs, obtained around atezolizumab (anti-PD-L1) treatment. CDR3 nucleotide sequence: TGTGCCAGCAGCGCCCGACAGGGGGACAATGAGCAGTTCTTC. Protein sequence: CASSARQGDNEQFF.